Below, 20 T cell receptor beta chains from the same sample are listed, as sequenced in a study of identical twins' blood T cells. TCRdb fed the 5' RACE reads into MiXCR, producing one record per CDR3 protein. The sample lists around 380,000 distinct CDR3 sequences, approximately 30% occurring once. Sequencing was done on a sample of PBMCs. These receptors were collected from a woman aged 18-49 years in good health.

There are many counts of this clonotype. This CDR3 reads CSVEGTFAEAFF. In DNA form, the CDR3 reads TGCAGCGTTGAGGGCACGTTTGCTGAAGCTTTCTTT. The genes are TRBV29-1 and TRBJ1-1; D is unclear. The CDR3 sequence is 12 residues long. Trimming shortened V by 3 bases and J by 6 bases, and 11 bases separated the two germline ends. Germline V lookup: CDR1 SQVTM, CDR2 ANQGSEA.

The rearrangement uses TRBV27 and TRBJ2-1; D ambiguous. V dropped 3 bases and J dropped 9 bases, with 9 bases sitting between them. The CDR3 contains 12 residues. Germline-derived CDR1 and CDR2 are MNHEY and SMNVEV (reference sequence). This chain's CDR3 is CASSFGVGEQFF. The CDR3 DNA reads TGTGCCAGCAGTTTTGGGGTAGGTGAGCAGTTCTTC.

This chain uses TRBV3-1 with TRBJ1-1; TRBD1 might be the D (5 bases). The V gene lost 4 bases and the J gene lost 5 bases, with 14 bases spanning the gap. The germline CDR1 and CDR2 sequences are LGHDT and YNNKEL (reference sequence). This CDR3 is 14 amino acids long. The CDR3 protein is CASSRHGAQTEAFF. In DNA, the CDR3 is TGTGCCAGCAGCCGGCACGGGGCGCAGACTGAAGCTTTCTTT.

This chain connects TRBV7-6 to TRBJ2-2, with 9 bases fitting TRBD2. Germline loops: CDR1 SGHVS, CDR2 FNYEAQ. CDR3 size: 15 residues. The trim removed 6 bases at V and 5 bases at J, leaving 7 bases unmatched. The DNA of the CDR3 is TGTGCCAGCAGTTTCGGGACTAGCAGAACCGGGGAGCTGTTTTTT. Protein: CASSFGTSRTGELFF.

This clonotype has a handful of counts. The V call is TRBV11-2, the J call TRBJ1-4; D remains ambiguous. There are 13 residues in the CDR3. Between the trimmed V and J ends, which lost 5 bases and 8 bases, there was a span of 12 bases. Per germline, CDR1 SGHAT and CDR2 FQNNGV. The CDR3 loop is CASSRIGREKLFF. The CDR3 region has the DNA TGTGCCAGCAGCCGGATTGGACGAGAAAAACTGTTTTTT.

This clonotype has just a few counts. This chain joins TRBV6-6 and TRBJ2-1; 7 positions agree with TRBD1. V lost 0 bases to trimming and J lost 3 bases; unmatched junction nucleotides: 5. From germline, CDR1 is MNHNY and CDR2 SVGAGI (reference sequence). CDR3 size: 16 residues. This CDR3 reads CASSYSTGFLYNEQFF. Here the CDR3 DNA reads TGTGCCAGCAGTTACTCGACAGGGTTTCTCTACAATGAGCAGTTCTTC.

The J gene is TRBJ1-6, the V gene TRBV7-9, with 7 bases matching TRBD1. Germline V gives CDR1 SEHNR, CDR2 FQNEAQ (reference sequence). J lost 7 bases, V lost 4 bases, and 7 bases had no gene match. This CDR3 spans 15 amino acids. In nucleotides, the CDR3 is TGTGCCAGCAGCTCAAGGGACAGTTTAAATTCACCCCTCCACTTT. The encoded protein is CASSSRDSLNSPLHF.

The chain has TRBV13 and TRBJ2-1; no reliable D call. The CDR3 has 18 amino acids. V was shortened by 1 base and J by 5 bases, with 21 bases between the two germline ends. Germline values: CDR1 PRHDT, CDR2 FYEKMQ (reference sequence). CDR3 region: CASSLDTVEVYRNNEQFF. In DNA, the CDR3 is TGTGCCAGCAGCTTAGATACGGTCGAGGTGTACAGAAACAATGAGCAGTTCTTC.

The V gene is TRBV7-9, the J gene TRBJ1-3; no clear D. This CDR3 spans 14 amino acids. The V and J ends lost 3 bases and 2 bases respectively, with 8 bases between them. Germline assignment: CDR1 SEHNR and CDR2 FQNEAQ (reference sequence). CDR3 DNA sequence: TGTGCCAGCAGCTTTAACCTGGCTGGAAACACCATATATTTT. Translated, it gives CASSFNLAGNTIYF.

This clonotype was counted a few times. The J gene is TRBJ2-5, the V gene TRBV29-1, with D possibly being TRBD2 (5 bases). Trimming left V 6 bases short and J 7 bases short, with 15 bases between. The CDR3 has 12 amino acids. CDR1 and CDR2 from the germline V gene are SQVTM and ANQGSEA. CDR3 nucleotides: TGCAGCGTAGATCGGGATTCCGGGACCCAGTACTTC. It is translated as CSVDRDSGTQYF.

V and J are TRBV12-3 or TRBV12-4 and TRBJ2-7; D is possibly TRBD1 (6 bases). The CDR3 is 12 amino acids. Trimming took off 8 bases at V and 2 bases at J, with 10 bases between the two ends. CDR3 in DNA: TGTGCCAGCGGAAACAGGGCCTACGAGCAGTACTTC. Protein product: CASGNRAYEQYF.

The chain combines TRBV9 with TRBJ2-2, with TRBD2 matching 10 bases. The V and J ends lost 0 bases and 3 bases, in that order; junction bases with no gene match: 2. The germline V gene encodes CDR1 SGDLS and CDR2 YYNGEE. The CDR3 is made up of 16 amino acids. CDR3 in DNA: TGTGCCAGCAGCGTAGGGACTAGCGGTTACACCGGGGAGCTGTTTTTT. The encoded protein is CASSVGTSGYTGELFF.

This chain joins TRBV2 and TRBJ1-4, with 7 bases matching TRBD1. The CDR3 length is 15 residues. Germline V gene data show CDR1 as SNHLY and CDR2 as FYNNEI. With V trimmed by 7 bases and J by 1 base, 6 bases remained unmatched. The CDR3 spells CASTATGVTNEKLFF. CDR3 nucleotide sequence: TGTGCCAGCACCGCAACAGGGGTAACTAATGAAAAACTGTTTTTT. The variable domain in full, completed from reference TRBV2 and TRBJ1-4, reads EPEVTQTPSHQVTQMGQEVILRCVPISNHLYFYWYRQILGQKVEFLVSFYNNEISEKSEIFDDQFSVERPDGSNFTLKIRSTKLEDSAMYFCASTATGVTNEKLFFGSGTQLSVL.

The rearrangement links TRBV20-1 to TRBJ1-5, with D hard to call. Between the trimmed V and J ends, which lost 5 bases and 0 bases, there was a span of 11 bases. CDR1 is DFQATT, CDR2 SNEGSKA, per germline (reference sequence). CDR3 size: 14 residues. The CDR3 here is CSALQMNSNQPQHF. The DNA for the CDR3 is TGCAGTGCTCTACAGATGAATAGCAATCAGCCCCAGCATTTT.

This clonotype was seen a few times. The chain links TRBV27 to TRBJ2-1; the D gene could be TRBD1 or TRBD2 (5 bases each). This CDR3 is built from 12 residues. Between the trimmed V and J ends, which lost 6 bases and 9 bases, there was a span of 12 bases. Germline V gene lookup returns CDR1 MNHEY and CDR2 SMNVEV (reference sequence). The DNA of the CDR3 is TGTGCCAGCAGCTCGGGGCACGGTGAGCAGTTCTTC. This codes for CASSSGHGEQFF.

This clonotype was seen only a few times. The chain is built from TRBV20-1 and TRBJ1-1, with D uncertain. The germline V and J ends were trimmed by 5 bases and 7 bases, with 11 bases remaining between them. The CDR3 covers 11 residues. From germline, CDR1 is DFQATT and CDR2 SNEGSKA (reference sequence). CDR3 amino acids: CSAQALSEAFF. DNA for the CDR3: TGCAGTGCTCAAGCTTTGAGTGAAGCTTTCTTT.

The rearrangement links TRBV20-1 to TRBJ2-5; 15 nucleotides line up with TRBD2. Germline V CDR1 and CDR2: DFQATT, SNEGSKA (reference sequence). This CDR3 region has 14 residues. V trimming: 8 bases; J trimming: 5 bases; junction bases outside the gene matches: 6. The CDR3 bases are TGCAGTCTATGGACTAGCGGGGGGGTGGAGACCCAGTACTTC. It encodes CSLWTSGGVETQYF.

In this sample, this clonotype turned up a few times. CDR3 in DNA: TGCGCCAGCAGCTTGGACCCTGTCAATCAGCCCCAGCATTTT. Translated: CASSLDPVNQPQHF. The chain has TRBV5-1 and TRBJ1-5; unclear D gene. Germline V CDR1 and CDR2: SGHRS, YFSETQ. The CDR3 consists of 14 residues. Trimming took 0 bases from V and 3 from J, leaving 7 bases between them.

This sequence joins TRBV7-8 and TRBJ1-1; D might be TRBD1 (5 bases). The germline CDR1 and CDR2 sequences are SGHVS and FQNEAQ. CDR3 length: 15 residues. The V gene lost 0 bases and the J gene lost 3 bases, with 11 bases spanning the gap. CDR3 amino acids: CASSLAPGGYTEAFF. The CDR3 DNA reads TGTGCCAGCAGCTTAGCCCCTGGGGGGTACACTGAAGCTTTCTTT.

This clonotype was seen a handful of times. The chain employs TRBV3-1 and TRBJ1-3; D possibly corresponds to TRBD1 (5 bases). Looked up from germline, CDR1 is LGHDT and CDR2 is YNNKEL (reference sequence). The CDR3 has 16 amino acids. The V end was cut by 0 bases, the J end by 0 bases, with 9 bases between. This CDR3 reads CASSQEGVNSGNTIYF. The CDR3, as DNA: TGTGCCAGCAGCCAAGAGGGGGTTAACTCTGGAAACACCATATATTTT.